This is a list of T cell receptor beta chains from one sample in a study of vaccination and CD4 T cells after COVID-19. Antigens for these TCRs are unknown. From the PCR reads, TCRdb called clonotypes with MiXCR, one entry per CDR3 protein. The profile shows over 2,500 distinct CDR3 sequences, approximately 30% of them singletons. Specimen: CD4+ T cells from blood, cultured in vitro. Source of these receptors: a human donor in good health. Each CDR3 is given with its conserved first and last residue. The D gene is left open where the match is weak. Clone size is shown for a subset of rows, as once, few, many or a class of expanded clone.

d_gene	j_gene	abundance	v_gene	CDR3nt	CDR3aa
TRBD1	TRBJ2-3	-	TRBV7-9	TGTGCCAGCAGCTTGGTTTGGACAGGAAGCACAGATACGCAGTATTTT	CASSLVWTGSTDTQYF
-	TRBJ1-2	few	TRBV5-1	TGCGCCAGCAGCCCCCGCGGGGGCCATGGCTACACCTTC	CASSPRGGHGYTF
TRBD1	TRBJ2-1	few	TRBV28	TGTGCCAGCAGTTCCACCGGGACAGGGAAGAATGAGCAGTTCTTC	CASSSTGTGKNEQFF
-	TRBJ1-3	once	TRBV15	TGTGCCACCAGCAGGGAGACAGCCGTCCAAATTTCTGGAAACACCATATATTTT	CATSRETAVQISGNTIYF
TRBD1	TRBJ1-1	-	TRBV7-8	TGTGCCAGCAACGGACAGGGTATCACTGAAGCTTTCTTT	CASNGQGITEAFF
TRBD1	TRBJ1-5	few	TRBV18	TGTGCCAGCTCGGACGGACAGGGCAGATTGGGGAATCAGCCCCAGCATTTT	CASSDGQGRLGNQPQHF
TRBD2	TRBJ2-3	-	TRBV20-1	TGCAGTGCTCGTACTAGCGGGGGGGCCCATTTCACAGATACGCAGTATTTT	CSARTSGGAHFTDTQYF
-	TRBJ2-5	few	TRBV7-6	TGTGCCAGCAGCTTATTAGGACCCCCGACAGGTTTAGAGACCCAGTACTTC	CASSLLGPPTGLETQYF
TRBD2	TRBJ2-3	few	TRBV7-2	TGTGCCAGCAGCTTAGCGAACGGGGGGACAGATACGCAGTATTTT	CASSLANGGTDTQYF
-	TRBJ2-5	-	TRBV11-3	TGTGCCAGCAGCCGGACTTGGGCAGAAGAGACCCAGTACTTC	CASSRTWAEETQYF
-	TRBJ1-5	-	TRBV12-2	TGTGCAAGTCGCTTAGGACCCACGACAGACTTATATAGCAATCAGCCCCAGCATTTT	CASRLGPTTDLYSNQPQHF
-	TRBJ2-7	-	TRBV6-5	TGTGCCAGCAGTTACCCTGGACGTACCTACGAGCAGTACTTC	CASSYPGRTYEQYF
-	TRBJ2-7	-	TRBV6-1	TGTGCCAGCAGGGAACAGGGGGCTAGCGGGACCTACGAGCAGTACTTC	CASREQGASGTYEQYF
TRBD1	TRBJ2-5	few	TRBV10-3	TGTGCCAGCAGGAAACAGGGGGCTCAAGAGACCCAGTATTTC	CASRKQGAQETQYF
-	TRBJ1-3	-	TRBV4-1	TGCGCCAGCAGCCAAGCCCTGGGACGGAGGGGAAACACCATATATTTT	CASSQALGRRGNTIYF
-	TRBJ1-5	medium-sized	TRBV20-1	TGCAGTGCTGGGAGGGAGAATAGCAATCAGCCCCAGCATTTT	CSAGRENSNQPQHF
-	TRBJ1-1	once	TRBV5-4	TGTGCCAGCAGCCCGGGACGGTTGAACACTGAAGCTTTCTTT	CASSPGRLNTEAFF
TRBD1	TRBJ1-4	few	TRBV20-1	TGCAGTGCCCCGGACAGGGCCGGAAAACTGTTTTTT	CSAPDRAGKLFF
-	TRBJ1-2	few	TRBV28	TGTGCCAGCAGTTCCTTGACAGCGGGACGTGGCTACACCTTC	CASSSLTAGRGYTF
TRBD1	TRBJ1-2	-	TRBV27	TGTGCCAGCAGTTTATCCTGGACAGGGGGCGATGGCTACACCTTC	CASSLSWTGGDGYTF
-	TRBJ2-2	-	TRBV24-1	TGTGCCACCAGTGCCTTAGACTCTACCGGGGAGCTGTTTTTT	CATSALDSTGELFF
-	TRBJ1-5	few	TRBV19	TGTGCCAGTGATAGTCGGGGAAATCAGCCCCAGCATTTT	CASDSRGNQPQHF
-	TRBJ1-6	-	TRBV19	TGTGCCATTCGGGAGGGGGGCGGGGGATCCTATAATTCACCCCTCCACTTT	CAIREGGGGSYNSPLHF
-	TRBJ2-1	-	TRBV7-3	TGTGCCAGCAGTCCCGGTGGATGGGGCGAGCAGTTCTTC	CASSPGGWGEQFF
-	TRBJ2-2	few	TRBV27	TGTGCCAGCAGTTCCGGTCGACCAGGGCATACCGGGGAGCTGTTTTTT	CASSSGRPGHTGELFF
TRBD2	TRBJ2-3	-	TRBV9	TGTGCCAGCAGCCCCCGTAGTTCTAGCGGGAGGGCAGATACGCAGTATTTT	CASSPRSSSGRADTQYF
-	TRBJ1-1	-	TRBV7-3	TGTGCCAGCAGCTTTAGTGGGGTCACTGAAGCTTTCTTT	CASSFSGVTEAFF
TRBD1	TRBJ1-4	-	TRBV6-1	TGTGCCAGCTTACCAGGGGGCCTAAATGAAAAACTGTTTTTT	CASLPGGLNEKLFF